This T cell receptor (beta chain) was sequenced during a study of blood T cell repertoires in COVID-19. Followed longitudinally, the Seattle patients had been enrolled during active infection. The authors' processing: Researchers report that nucleated cell counts were estimated from reference gene primer amplification. The data were produced by immunoSEQ multiplex PCR, yet TCRdb's version contains in-frame clones alone and is incomplete. V, J and clone size were drawn from that table, and D and trimming were deduced from the DNA. The sample has some 250,000 clones, roughly nine tenths seen once; the top ten hold over 9.5%. The CDR3 sequence is 12 residues long. CDR1 and CDR2 from the germline V gene are LGHDT and YNNKEL (reference sequence). Trimming stripped 4 bases from V and 6 bases from J, with 7 bases between.

The sample taken for sequencing was peripheral blood. The sequence was obtained from a woman in her twenties or thirties with COVID-19, enrolled during active disease. V is TRBV3-1 (or the pseudogene TRBV3-2) and J is TRBJ2-1; D is possibly TRBD1 (6 bases). DNA for the CDR3: TGTGCCAGCAGCCTCAGGGGCAATGAGCAGTTCTTC. Protein: CASSLRGNEQFF.